This record looks at one TCR beta chain sequence and its context. This clonotype was observed a few times. Its antigen specificity is not known. Base qualities are missing; no much larger clone stands one base away. The germline V gene yields SGHVS for CDR1 and FNYEAQ for CDR2. Spanning cysteine to phenylalanine, the CDR3 consists of 12 amino acids. Just CDR3 DNA is preserved here, 36 bases in frame from base 1. A distance of 7 bases separates the germline ends of V and J, which lose 0 bases and 7 bases respectively. The data were obtained in a study of vaccination and CD4 T cells after COVID-19 (dated by TCRdb to 2021 to 2024). Background on the whole study: In the convalescent cohort there were six males and four females, among whom were two Hispanic individuals, seven Caucasians, two Asians and one multiracial person. Control cultures received a CEFX viral epitope pool as the positive control, an HIV-1 Nef peptide pool as the negative control, or no peptide. In around nine COVID-19 convalescent patients and a handful of infection-naive healthy vaccine recipients, the spike-specific CD4+ TCR repertoire before mRNA vaccination was compared with the repertoire after mRNA vaccination. Participants received two doses of either the Pfizer-BioNTech BNT162b2 vaccine (n=8) or the Moderna mRNA-1273 vaccine (n=2). Post-vaccine blood samples were collected a median of approximately 77 days after the second vaccine dose, ranging from about 13 to 241 days. At the TCR clonotype level, an earlier paper using these donors assessed memory CD4+ T cell crossreactivity between SARS-CoV-2 and common cold coronavirus spike proteins. For stimulating the cultures, overlapping spike peptide pools were used, derived from SARS-CoV-2 as well as from the common cold coronaviruses HCoV-NL63, HCoV-OC43 and HCoV-229E. Post-COVID blood samples from convalescent patients were collected a median of about 110 days after diagnosis, with a range of roughly 30 to 170 days.

Beyond this particular receptor, the publication reports: Only a relatively small number of convalescent patients were included in the study, and early timepoints following natural infection were not analyzed. In convalescent patients, nearly all vaccine-specific clones (304 of 307) were found to be mono-reactive for SARS-CoV-2 spike rather than cross-reactive with common cold coronaviruses. Among the post-vaccine SARS-CoV-2-reactive clones in convalescent patients, a median approximately 90% showed up only after vaccination, which suggests vaccine-specific priming. The median number of SARS-CoV-2-reactive clonotypes rose from around 22 after infection to about 40 after vaccination, but the change was not significant.

Interpreted using the paper, the treatment or condition label stands for: approximately nine-day PBMC culture with coronavirus spike peptide pools or control peptides (ViraFEST assay). CD4+ T cells from unexposed donors were collected before the COVID-19 pandemic (2011-2018). The study used the ViraFEST assay, which expanded antigen-specific T cells with peptide pools and then identified expanded clonotypes by TCR sequencing. PBMCs were cultured at 1.5 million to 2 million per well in IMDM supplemented with approximately 5% human AB serum and 9 to 10 IU/ml IL-2, with about 10 ug/ml peptide pools added. On days 3 and 7, half of the culture medium was replaced with fresh IL-2-containing medium. Once the cells had been in culture for around ten days, the EasySep CD4+ T cell isolation kit was used to isolate CD4+ T cells by negative selection. As cell numbers permitted, CD4+ T cells from unexposed donors were tested for reactivity to SARS-CoV-2 S and N and to four common cold coronavirus spike pools. Ficoll-Paque Plus gradient centrifugation was used to isolate PBMCs from whole blood, and the isolated PBMCs were then either used fresh or cryopreserved at -140C. Culture conditions were generally each tested in triplicate wells. The leukapheresis product used for the unexposed donors was purchased from a commercial source.

Library preparation was by PCR. At the Johns Hopkins FTIC core, DNA from the cultured CD4+ T cells underwent TCR sequencing with the Oncomine TCR Beta short-read assay. The QIAamp micro DNA kit was used to extract genomic DNA from the cultured CD4+ T cells. Oncomine TCR Beta libraries from cultured CD4+ T cells were pooled with unique dual indexes and sequenced on an Illumina iSeq 100. On the authors' methods: Non-productive sequences were removed, and CDR3s not starting with C, not ending with F or W, or shorter than 7 amino acids were discarded. The MANAFEST web application identified antigen-specific clonotypes by comparing peptide-stimulated wells against reference wells and other culture wells. An FDR below 0.05, an odds ratio above 5, and a productive frequency above 0.1% in at least two of three replicate wells were required for clones to be considered positive. Cross-reactive clonotypes were defined as significantly expanded in both SARS-CoV-2 spike wells and at least one common cold coronavirus spike condition. Similarity between CDR3 sequences was evaluated in R version 3.6.1 using Levenshtein distances (stringdist) and unrooted phylogenetic trees (ape). The public reads were quality trimmed at Q25 with fastp and then assembled into clones with MiXCR by TCRdb, keeping productive beta chains. Each CDR3 protein gets just one entry, which takes the most common genes and DNA from the rows behind it. The V and J calls follow TCRdb's processing rather than the paper's. This sample lists roughly 11,000 distinct CDR3 sequences; under 45% were detected once. 15% to 20% of the sample is in the top ten clones.

This receptor chain uses TRBV7-6 and TRBJ2-7, with an unclear D gene assignment. Material for sequencing was CD4+ T cells from blood, cultured in vitro. This TCR came from a human donor in good health. The CDR3 region reads CASSLAVGEQYF. In nucleotide form, the sequence is TGTGCCAGCAGCTTAGCCGTAGGGGAGCAGTACTTC.